The source of this TCR beta chain is a study of memory CD4+ T cells and cytomegalovirus serostatus. The sort gate was single viable CD3+CD4+CD8-CD45RO+ cells for memory CD4+ T cells. Sequencing was performed with immunoSEQ multiplex PCR; in TCRdb, only in-frame clones are kept and a portion is missing. The data contain tens of thousands of clones, about 75% of them singletons. Of note for this clone: Its antigen remains unidentified.

Study results and caveats: Each of 55 to 80 CMV-associated TCRbeta sequences occurred in one to five individuals.

This CDR3 spans 12 amino acids. Germline CDR1 MNHNY, CDR2 SVGAGI (reference sequence). Trimming removed 8 bases from V and 7 bases from J; junction bases left unmatched: 6. The V and J genes are TRBV6-6 and TRBJ2-3; 7 nucleotides align to TRBD2. This sequence originates from an adult in good health and CMV-seropositive. The sequenced material came from memory CD4+ T cells from blood. CDR3 region: CASANGGNTQYF. In DNA form, the CDR3 reads TGTGCCAGCGCTAACGGGGGGAATACGCAGTATTTT.